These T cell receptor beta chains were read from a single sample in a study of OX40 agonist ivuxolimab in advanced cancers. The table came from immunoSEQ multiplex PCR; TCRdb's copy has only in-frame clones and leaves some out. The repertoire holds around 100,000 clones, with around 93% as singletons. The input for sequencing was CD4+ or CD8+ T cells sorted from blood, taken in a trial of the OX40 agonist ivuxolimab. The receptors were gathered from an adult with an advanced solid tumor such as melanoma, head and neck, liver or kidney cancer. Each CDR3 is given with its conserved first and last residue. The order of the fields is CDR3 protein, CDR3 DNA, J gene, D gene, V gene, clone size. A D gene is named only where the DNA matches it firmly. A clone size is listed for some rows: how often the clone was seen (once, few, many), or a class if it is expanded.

CDR3 protein: CASSLVGKGLNTGELFF
CDR3 DNA: TGTGCCAGCAGCTTAGTTGGGAAAGGACTGAACACCGGGGAGCTGTTTTTT
J gene: TRBJ2-2
D gene: NA
V gene: TRBV7-9
clone size: NA

CDR3 protein: CASSLVQGMTDTQYF
CDR3 DNA: TGTGCCAGCAGCTTAGTCCAGGGGATGACAGATACGCAGTATTTT
J gene: TRBJ2-3
D gene: NA
V gene: TRBV11-1
clone size: NA

CDR3 protein: CASSPRITNTGELFF
CDR3 DNA: TGTGCCAGTAGTCCGCGGATTACGAACACCGGGGAGCTGTTTTTT
J gene: TRBJ2-2
D gene: NA
V gene: TRBV19
clone size: NA

CDR3 protein: CASSQGDNEQFF
CDR3 DNA: TGTGCCAGCAGTCAGGGGGACAATGAGCAGTTCTTC
J gene: TRBJ2-1
D gene: TRBD1
V gene: TRBV11-3
clone size: NA

CDR3 protein: CASSSHSIDTQYF
CDR3 DNA: TGTGCCAGCAGCTCCCATTCGATAGATACGCAGTATTTT
J gene: TRBJ2-3
D gene: NA
V gene: TRBV7-2
clone size: NA

CDR3 protein: CASSRDRADSNYGYTF
CDR3 DNA: TGTGCCAGCTCACGTGATCGGGCCGACAGTAACTATGGCTACACCTTC
J gene: TRBJ1-2
D gene: NA
V gene: TRBV18
clone size: NA

CDR3 protein: CASSLEGKGTQYF
CDR3 DNA: TGTGCCAGCAGCTTGGAGGGTAAAGGTACGCAGTATTTT
J gene: TRBJ2-3
D gene: NA
V gene: TRBV5-8
clone size: NA

CDR3 protein: CASSLGRVETQYF
CDR3 DNA: TGTGCCAGCAGTCTGGGGCGGGTTGAGACCCAGTACTTC
J gene: TRBJ2-5
D gene: NA
V gene: TRBV7-3
clone size: NA

CDR3 protein: CASSPPNRDYEQYF
CDR3 DNA: TGTGCCAGCTCACCACCCAACAGGGACTACGAGCAGTACTTC
J gene: TRBJ2-7
D gene: NA
V gene: TRBV18
clone size: NA

CDR3 protein: CASSLSGEAFF
CDR3 DNA: TGTGCCAGCAGTCTCTCGGGTGAAGCTTTCTTT
J gene: TRBJ1-1
D gene: NA
V gene: TRBV11-2
clone size: NA

CDR3 protein: CASSLGYQETQYF
CDR3 DNA: TGCGCCAGCAGCTTGGGTTACCAAGAGACCCAGTACTTC
J gene: TRBJ2-5
D gene: NA
V gene: TRBV5-1
clone size: NA

CDR3 protein: CASSQDGRQAPRDF
CDR3 DNA: TGTGCCAGCAGCCAAGATGGGCGGCAGGCACCTAGAGATTTC
J gene: TRBJ2-7
D gene: NA
V gene: TRBV14
clone size: NA

CDR3 protein: CAISETGVGANVLTF
CDR3 DNA: TGTGCCATCAGTGAGACAGGGGTTGGGGCCAACGTCCTGACTTTC
J gene: TRBJ2-6
D gene: TRBD1
V gene: TRBV10-3
clone size: once

CDR3 protein: CASSYSGSGWTDTQYF
CDR3 DNA: TGTGCCAGCAGTTACTCGGGGTCTGGTTGGACAGATACGCAGTATTTT
J gene: TRBJ2-3
D gene: NA
V gene: TRBV6-5
clone size: NA

CDR3 protein: CASSLGLRTGEYEQYF
CDR3 DNA: TGTGCCAGCAGCTTAGGACTTCGGACAGGGGAGTACGAGCAGTACTTC
J gene: TRBJ2-7
D gene: TRBD1
V gene: TRBV11-2
clone size: NA

CDR3 protein: CASSQEETATTYEQYF
CDR3 DNA: TGCGCCAGCAGCCAAGAAGAGACAGCAACTACCTACGAGCAGTACTTC
J gene: TRBJ2-7
D gene: NA
V gene: TRBV4-1
clone size: NA

CDR3 protein: CAWSVLRGGEQYF
CDR3 DNA: TGTGCCTGGAGTGTATTGAGGGGCGGTGAGCAGTACTTC
J gene: TRBJ2-7
D gene: NA
V gene: TRBV30
clone size: NA

CDR3 protein: CASTIPVSGRNTEAFF
CDR3 DNA: TGTGCCAGCACAATTCCCGTGAGCGGACGGAACACTGAAGCTTTCTTT
J gene: TRBJ1-1
D gene: NA
V gene: TRBV7-8
clone size: once

CDR3 protein: CASSIHSGSYNEQFF
CDR3 DNA: TGTGCCAGTAGTATACATAGCGGGAGCTACAATGAGCAGTTCTTC
J gene: TRBJ2-1
D gene: TRBD2
V gene: TRBV19
clone size: NA

CDR3 protein: CASSLGRALVYEQYF
CDR3 DNA: TGTGCCAGCAGCTTGGGAAGGGCCCTCGTGTACGAGCAGTACTTC
J gene: TRBJ2-7
D gene: NA
V gene: TRBV11-2
clone size: NA

CDR3 protein: CASSLPFGTGAYEQYF
CDR3 DNA: TGTGCCAGCAGCTTGCCGTTTGGGACGGGCGCCTACGAGCAGTACTTC
J gene: TRBJ2-7
D gene: NA
V gene: TRBV5-5
clone size: NA

CDR3 protein: CASSRQALISYEQYF
CDR3 DNA: TGCGCCAGCAGCCGGCAAGCGTTGATTTCCTACGAGCAGTACTTC
J gene: TRBJ2-7
D gene: NA
V gene: TRBV4-1
clone size: NA

CDR3 protein: CASSLGGGNYGYTF
CDR3 DNA: TGCGCCAGCAGCTTGGGGGGCGGTAACTATGGCTACACCTTC
J gene: TRBJ1-2
D gene: NA
V gene: TRBV5-1
clone size: NA

CDR3 protein: CASSLDRGRAVADTQYF
CDR3 DNA: TGTGCCAGCAGCTTAGATAGGGGGAGGGCCGTGGCAGATACGCAGTATTTT
J gene: TRBJ2-3
D gene: NA
V gene: TRBV7-2
clone size: NA

CDR3 protein: CASSLQGLADNEQFF
CDR3 DNA: TGCGCCAGCAGCTTGCAGGGACTAGCGGACAATGAGCAGTTCTTC
J gene: TRBJ2-1
D gene: TRBD2
V gene: TRBV5-1
clone size: NA

CDR3 protein: CAWSVRASGIGEQFF
CDR3 DNA: TGTGCCTGGAGTGTACGGGCTAGCGGGATAGGTGAGCAGTTCTTC
J gene: TRBJ2-1
D gene: TRBD2
V gene: TRBV30
clone size: NA

CDR3 protein: CASSSTGAYRAFF
CDR3 DNA: TGCGCCAGCAGCTCCACAGGGGCCTATAGGGCTTTCTTT
J gene: TRBJ1-1
D gene: TRBD1
V gene: TRBV5-1
clone size: NA

CDR3 protein: CASSLQAGGTQYF
CDR3 DNA: TGTGCCAGCAGCTTACAAGCGGGGGGGACCCAGTACTTC
J gene: TRBJ2-5
D gene: TRBD2
V gene: TRBV11-3
clone size: NA

CDR3 protein: CASSLDGQGPDTQYF
CDR3 DNA: TGTGCCAGCAGCTTAGATGGCCAGGGCCCAGATACGCAGTATTTT
J gene: TRBJ2-3
D gene: NA
V gene: TRBV11-3
clone size: NA

CDR3 protein: CASSLAGTGLNTIYF
CDR3 DNA: TGTGCCAGCAGCTTGGCTGGGACAGGATTAAACACCATATATTTT
J gene: TRBJ1-3
D gene: TRBD1
V gene: TRBV5-6
clone size: NA

CDR3 protein: CASSLPLPGQMDNEQFF
CDR3 DNA: TGTGCCAGCAGTTTGCCCCTCCCGGGACAGATGGACAATGAGCAGTTCTTC
J gene: TRBJ2-1
D gene: TRBD1
V gene: TRBV28
clone size: NA

CDR3 protein: CASRTQGIRQPQHF
CDR3 DNA: TGTGCCAGTAGGACGCAGGGGATTCGGCAGCCCCAGCATTTT
J gene: TRBJ1-5
D gene: NA
V gene: TRBV19
clone size: NA

CDR3 protein: CASGLDISTDTQYF
CDR3 DNA: TGTGCCAGCGGCCTAGACATTTCCACAGATACGCAGTATTTT
J gene: TRBJ2-3
D gene: NA
V gene: TRBV2
clone size: NA

CDR3 protein: CASSPSAQKGDGYTF
CDR3 DNA: TGTGCCAGCAGCCCCTCCGCCCAGAAGGGTGATGGCTACACCTTC
J gene: TRBJ1-2
D gene: NA
V gene: TRBV9
clone size: NA

CDR3 protein: CASRSLAGGVKDTQYF
CDR3 DNA: TGTGCCAGTCGGTCGCTAGCGGGAGGGGTCAAGGATACGCAGTATTTT
J gene: TRBJ2-3
D gene: TRBD2
V gene: TRBV19
clone size: NA

CDR3 protein: CASSQVAERNQPQHF
CDR3 DNA: TGTGCCAGCAGCCAGGTGGCGGAACGCAATCAGCCCCAGCATTTT
J gene: TRBJ1-5
D gene: NA
V gene: TRBV7-8
clone size: once

CDR3 protein: CASTQAGTGENIQYF
CDR3 DNA: TGTGCCAGCACCCAGGCAGGGACAGGGGAAAACATTCAGTACTTC
J gene: TRBJ2-4
D gene: TRBD1
V gene: TRBV5-5
clone size: NA

CDR3 protein: CASSETSEETQYF
CDR3 DNA: TGCGCCAGCAGCGAAACTAGCGAGGAGACCCAGTACTTC
J gene: TRBJ2-5
D gene: TRBD2
V gene: TRBV5-1
clone size: NA

CDR3 protein: CASGFPGGNNEQFF
CDR3 DNA: TGTGCTAGTGGTTTTCCAGGGGGCAACAATGAGCAGTTCTTC
J gene: TRBJ2-1
D gene: TRBD1
V gene: TRBV12-5
clone size: NA

CDR3 protein: CASSQDAAGHGELFF
CDR3 DNA: TGTGCCAGCAGCCAAGACGCCGCAGGGCACGGGGAGCTGTTTTTT
J gene: TRBJ2-2
D gene: NA
V gene: TRBV14
clone size: once

CDR3 protein: CASSLWGELFF
CDR3 DNA: TGTGCCAGCAGCTTGTGGGGGGAGCTGTTTTTT
J gene: TRBJ2-2
D gene: NA
V gene: TRBV5-6
clone size: NA

CDR3 protein: CASSSWTSGNQPQHF
CDR3 DNA: TGTGCCAGCAGTTCTTGGACGAGTGGGAATCAGCCCCAGCATTTT
J gene: TRBJ1-5
D gene: NA
V gene: TRBV28
clone size: NA

CDR3 protein: CASSLSLGGRSYEQYF
CDR3 DNA: TGTGCCAGCAGCTTATCCCTAGGGGGCCGTAGTTACGAGCAGTACTTC
J gene: TRBJ2-7
D gene: TRBD1
V gene: TRBV7-8
clone size: NA

CDR3 protein: CASSYGQNANYGYTF
CDR3 DNA: TGTGCCAGCAGCTATGGACAGAACGCCAACTATGGCTACACCTTC
J gene: TRBJ1-2
D gene: NA
V gene: TRBV2
clone size: NA

CDR3 protein: CASSQTGGQGAHYGYTF
CDR3 DNA: TGTGCCAGCAGCCAGACCGGGGGACAGGGGGCCCACTATGGCTACACCTTC
J gene: TRBJ1-2
D gene: TRBD1
V gene: TRBV28
clone size: NA

CDR3 protein: CASSTGRVEQYF
CDR3 DNA: TGTGCCAGCTCAACGGGGAGGGTCGAGCAGTACTTC
J gene: TRBJ2-7
D gene: TRBD2
V gene: TRBV18
clone size: NA

CDR3 protein: CASSYSFRLDTEAFF
CDR3 DNA: TGTGCCAGCAGTTACTCCTTCAGGTTGGACACTGAAGCTTTCTTT
J gene: TRBJ1-1
D gene: NA
V gene: TRBV6-5
clone size: NA

CDR3 protein: CASSINYGYTF
CDR3 DNA: TGTGCCAGCTCCATCAACTATGGCTACACCTTC
J gene: TRBJ1-2
D gene: NA
V gene: TRBV19
clone size: NA

CDR3 protein: CASSLGGGTQYF
CDR3 DNA: TGTGCCAGCAGCCTAGGGGGGGGTACGCAGTATTTT
J gene: TRBJ2-3
D gene: NA
V gene: TRBV11-3
clone size: NA

CDR3 protein: CASSLGGGQGSDTQYF
CDR3 DNA: TGTGCCAGCAGCTTAGGGGGAGGACAGGGATCAGATACGCAGTATTTT
J gene: TRBJ2-3
D gene: TRBD1
V gene: TRBV11-3
clone size: NA

CDR3 protein: CASSLSASGTNEQFF
CDR3 DNA: TGTGCCAGCAGTTTATCGGCTAGCGGGACGAATGAGCAGTTCTTC
J gene: TRBJ2-1
D gene: TRBD2
V gene: TRBV28
clone size: once

CDR3 protein: CASSSRSSGRSIKTQYF
CDR3 DNA: TGTGCCAGTAGTTCGCGGAGTAGCGGGAGGTCAATAAAGACCCAGTACTTC
J gene: TRBJ2-5
D gene: TRBD2
V gene: TRBV19
clone size: NA

CDR3 protein: CASSISRWGNEQFF
CDR3 DNA: TGTGCCAGCTCTATCTCTCGGTGGGGCAATGAGCAGTTCTTC
J gene: TRBJ2-1
D gene: NA
V gene: TRBV6-5
clone size: NA

CDR3 protein: CAIRRGLASTDTQYF
CDR3 DNA: TGTGCCATTCGCAGGGGCTTAGCTAGCACAGATACGCAGTATTTT
J gene: TRBJ2-3
D gene: NA
V gene: TRBV15
clone size: NA

CDR3 protein: CASSYVGRQDNEKLFF
CDR3 DNA: TGTGCCAGCAGTTACGTCGGTCGGCAGGATAATGAAAAACTGTTTTTT
J gene: TRBJ1-4
D gene: NA
V gene: TRBV6-6
clone size: once